This T cell receptor (beta chain) was recorded in a study of T-cell memory formation after mild COVID-19. TCRdb re-called the 5' RACE reads with MiXCR, one entry per CDR3 protein. The sample carries hundreds of thousands of distinct CDR3 sequences, roughly 22% recorded once. This CDR3 is 17 amino acids long. From germline, CDR1 is SEHNR and CDR2 FQNEAQ (reference sequence). Trimming took 5 bases from V and 0 from J; bases not matched to a gene: 12. The sample taken for sequencing was PBMCs or a T cell subset sorted from them (not recorded which). The sequence came from an adult woman who had mild COVID-19 (a few samples of this study predate the infection). Cell type and time point are not known. The chain couples TRBV7-9 to TRBJ2-7; 8 bases align to TRBD2. The CDR3 spells CASSPSRAGVNSYEQYF. The CDR3 nucleotides read TGTGCCAGCAGCCCGAGTAGAGCGGGGGTCAACTCCTACGAGCAGTACTTC.